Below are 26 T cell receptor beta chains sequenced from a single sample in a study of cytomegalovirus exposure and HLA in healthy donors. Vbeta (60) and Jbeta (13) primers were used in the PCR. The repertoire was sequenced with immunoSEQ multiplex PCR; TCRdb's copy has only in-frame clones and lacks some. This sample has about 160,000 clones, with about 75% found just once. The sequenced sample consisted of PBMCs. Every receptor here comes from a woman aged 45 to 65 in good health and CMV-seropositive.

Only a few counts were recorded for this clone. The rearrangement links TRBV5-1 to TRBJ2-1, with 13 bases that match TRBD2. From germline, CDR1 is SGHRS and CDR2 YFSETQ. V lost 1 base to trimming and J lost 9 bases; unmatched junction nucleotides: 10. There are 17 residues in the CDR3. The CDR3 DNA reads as TGCGCCAGCAGCTTGACTAGCGGGGGGGCTATATTGGCTGAGCAGTTCTTC. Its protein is CASSLTSGGAILAEQFF.

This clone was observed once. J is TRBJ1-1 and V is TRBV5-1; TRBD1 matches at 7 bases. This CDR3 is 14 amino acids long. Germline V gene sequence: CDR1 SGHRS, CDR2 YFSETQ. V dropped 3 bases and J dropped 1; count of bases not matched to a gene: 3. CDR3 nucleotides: TGCGCCAGCAGCTCGGGACAGCAGAACACTGAAGCTTTCTTT. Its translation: CASSSGQQNTEAFF. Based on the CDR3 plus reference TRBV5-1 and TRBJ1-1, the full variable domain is KAGVTQTPRYLIKTRGQQVTLSCSPISGHRSVSWYQQTPGQGLQFLFEYFSETQRNKGNFPGRFSGRQFSNSRSEMNVSTLELGDSALYLCASSSGQQNTEAFFGQGTRLTVV.

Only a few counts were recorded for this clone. The CDR3 protein is CASSSGTSTETQYF. As DNA, the CDR3 is TGCGCCAGCAGCTCCGGGACTAGTACTGAGACCCAGTACTTC. V usage is TRBV5-1 and J usage is TRBJ2-5, with 8 positions matching TRBD2. Germline lookup yields CDR1 SGHRS and CDR2 YFSETQ. The CDR3 extends over 14 amino acids. The ends lost 3 bases at V and 5 bases at J; junction bases unmatched: 6.

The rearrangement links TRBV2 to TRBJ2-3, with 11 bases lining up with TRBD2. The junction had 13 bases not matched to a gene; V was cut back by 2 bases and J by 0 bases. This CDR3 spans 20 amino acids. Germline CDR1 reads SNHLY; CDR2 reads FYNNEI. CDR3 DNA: TGTGCCAGCAGTGAATCCCCCGTGAACGTAGCGGGAGGGAGCACAGATACGCAGTATTTT. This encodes CASSESPVNVAGGSTDTQYF.

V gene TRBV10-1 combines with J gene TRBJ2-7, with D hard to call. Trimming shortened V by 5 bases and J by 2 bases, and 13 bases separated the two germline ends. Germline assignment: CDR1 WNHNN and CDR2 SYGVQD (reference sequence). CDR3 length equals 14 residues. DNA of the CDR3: TGCGCCAGCAGTACGTCTAGTTCGACCTACGAGCAGTACTTC. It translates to CASSTSSSTYEQYF.

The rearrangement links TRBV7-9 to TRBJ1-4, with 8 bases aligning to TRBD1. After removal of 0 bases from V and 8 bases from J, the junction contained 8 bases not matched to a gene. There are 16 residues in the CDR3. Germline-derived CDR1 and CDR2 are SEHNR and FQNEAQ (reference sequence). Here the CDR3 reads CASSLAIRGRGEKLFF. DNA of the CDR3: TGTGCCAGCAGCTTAGCGATCAGGGGGCGAGGGGAAAAACTGTTTTTT.

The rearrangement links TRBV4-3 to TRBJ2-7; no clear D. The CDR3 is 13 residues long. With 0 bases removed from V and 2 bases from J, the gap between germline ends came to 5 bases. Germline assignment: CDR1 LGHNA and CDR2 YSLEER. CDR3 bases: TGCGCCAGCAGCCAAGACAGAACCTACGAGCAGTACTTC. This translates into CASSQDRTYEQYF.

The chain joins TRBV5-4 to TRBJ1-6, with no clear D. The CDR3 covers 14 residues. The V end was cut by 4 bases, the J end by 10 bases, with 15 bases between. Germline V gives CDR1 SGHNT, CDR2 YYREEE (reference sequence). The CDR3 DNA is TGTGCCAGCAGCCAAGTTGGTCGCGGGTCACCCCTCCACTTT. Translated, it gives CASSQVGRGSPLHF.

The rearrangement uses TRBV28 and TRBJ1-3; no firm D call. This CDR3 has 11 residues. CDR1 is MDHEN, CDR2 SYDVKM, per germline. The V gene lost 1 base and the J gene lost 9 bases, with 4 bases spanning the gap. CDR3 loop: CASSLYGTIYF. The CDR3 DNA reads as TGTGCCAGCAGTTTATACGGCACCATATATTTT.

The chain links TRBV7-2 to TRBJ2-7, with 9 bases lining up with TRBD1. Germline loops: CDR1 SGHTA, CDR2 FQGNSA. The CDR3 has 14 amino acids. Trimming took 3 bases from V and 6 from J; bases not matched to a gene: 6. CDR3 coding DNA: TGTGCCAGCAGCTTCGGGACAGGGTACGGCGAGCAGTACTTC. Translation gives CASSFGTGYGEQYF.

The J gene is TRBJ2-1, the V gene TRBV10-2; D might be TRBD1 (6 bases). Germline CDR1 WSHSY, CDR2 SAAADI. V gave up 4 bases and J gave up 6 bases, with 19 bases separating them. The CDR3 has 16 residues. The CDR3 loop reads CASSGQGHPMANEQFF. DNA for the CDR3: TGCGCCAGCAGTGGGCAGGGACATCCTATGGCCAATGAGCAGTTCTTC.

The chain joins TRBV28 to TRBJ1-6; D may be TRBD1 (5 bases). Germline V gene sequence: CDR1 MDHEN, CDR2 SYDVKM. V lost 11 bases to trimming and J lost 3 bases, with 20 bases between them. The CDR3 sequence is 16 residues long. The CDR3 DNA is TGTGCCGCTACAGGTGGAGGGGTGGGCTATAATTCACCCCTCCACTTT. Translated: CAATGGGVGYNSPLHF.

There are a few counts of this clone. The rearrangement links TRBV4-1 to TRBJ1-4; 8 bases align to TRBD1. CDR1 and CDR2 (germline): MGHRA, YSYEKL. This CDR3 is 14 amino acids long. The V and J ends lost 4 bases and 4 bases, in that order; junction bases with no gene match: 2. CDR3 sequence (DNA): TGCGCCAGCAGCCCTACAGGGGGTAATGAAAAACTGTTTTTT. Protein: CASSPTGGNEKLFF.

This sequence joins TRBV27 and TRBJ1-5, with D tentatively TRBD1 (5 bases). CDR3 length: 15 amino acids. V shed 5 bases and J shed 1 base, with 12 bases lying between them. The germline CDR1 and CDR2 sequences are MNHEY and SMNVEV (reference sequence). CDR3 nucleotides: TGTGCCAGCAGTCGGGTGTCAGGGAGCAATCAGCCCCAGCATTTT. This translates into CASSRVSGSNQPQHF.

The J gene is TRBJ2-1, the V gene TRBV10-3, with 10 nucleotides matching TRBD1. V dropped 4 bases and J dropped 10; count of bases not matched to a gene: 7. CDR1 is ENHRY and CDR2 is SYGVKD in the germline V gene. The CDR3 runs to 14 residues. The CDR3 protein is CAISGGTGVGEQFF. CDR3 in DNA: TGTGCCATCAGTGGCGGGACAGGGGTTGGGGAGCAGTTCTTC.

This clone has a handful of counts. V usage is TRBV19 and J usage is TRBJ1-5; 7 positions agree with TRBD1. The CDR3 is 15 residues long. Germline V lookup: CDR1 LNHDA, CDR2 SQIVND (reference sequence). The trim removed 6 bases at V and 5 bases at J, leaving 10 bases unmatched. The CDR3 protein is CASSQEDRTHQPQHF. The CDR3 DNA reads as TGTGCCAGTAGCCAGGAGGACAGGACCCATCAGCCCCAGCATTTT. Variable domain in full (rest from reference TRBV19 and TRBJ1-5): DGGITQSPKYLFRKEGQNVTLSCEQNLNHDAMYWYRQDPGQGLRLIYYSQIVNDFQKGDIAEGYSVSREKKESFPLTVTSAQKNPTAFYLCASSQEDRTHQPQHFGDGTRLSIL.

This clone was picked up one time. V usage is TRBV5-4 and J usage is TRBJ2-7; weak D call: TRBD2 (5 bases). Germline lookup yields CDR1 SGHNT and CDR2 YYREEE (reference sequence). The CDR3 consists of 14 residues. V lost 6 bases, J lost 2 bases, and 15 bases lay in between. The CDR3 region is CASTSPGLAYEQYF. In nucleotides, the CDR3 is TGTGCCAGCACCTCTCCGGGGTTAGCCTACGAGCAGTACTTC.

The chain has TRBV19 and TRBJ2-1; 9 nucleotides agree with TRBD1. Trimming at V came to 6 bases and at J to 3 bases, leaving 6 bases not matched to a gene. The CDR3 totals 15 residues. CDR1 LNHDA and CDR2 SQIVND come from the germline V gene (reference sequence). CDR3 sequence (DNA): TGTGCCAGTAGCACCCGGGACAGGGTCTACAATGAGCAGTTCTTC. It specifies CASSTRDRVYNEQFF.

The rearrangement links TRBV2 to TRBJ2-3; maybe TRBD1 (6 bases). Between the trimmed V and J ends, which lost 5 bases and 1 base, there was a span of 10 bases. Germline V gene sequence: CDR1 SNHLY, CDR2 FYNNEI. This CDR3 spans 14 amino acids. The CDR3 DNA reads TGTGCCAGCAGTCAGGGGACGGGCACAGATACGCAGTATTTT. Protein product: CASSQGTGTDTQYF. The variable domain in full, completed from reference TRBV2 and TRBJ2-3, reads EPEVTQTPSHQVTQMGQEVILRCVPISNHLYFYWYRQILGQKVEFLVSFYNNEISEKSEIFDDQFSVERPDGSNFTLKIRSTKLEDSAMYFCASSQGTGTDTQYFGPGTRLTVL.

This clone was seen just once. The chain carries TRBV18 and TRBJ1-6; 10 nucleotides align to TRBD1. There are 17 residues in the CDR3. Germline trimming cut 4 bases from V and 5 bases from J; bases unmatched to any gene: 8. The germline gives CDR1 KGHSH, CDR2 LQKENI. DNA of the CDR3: TGTGCCAGCTCACTTTCCCGGACAGGGGGTCATAATTCACCCCTCCACTTT. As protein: CASSLSRTGGHNSPLHF.

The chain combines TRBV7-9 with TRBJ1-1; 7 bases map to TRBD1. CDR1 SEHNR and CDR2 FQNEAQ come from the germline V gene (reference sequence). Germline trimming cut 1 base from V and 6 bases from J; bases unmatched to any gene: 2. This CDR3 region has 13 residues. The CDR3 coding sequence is TGTGCCAGCAGCTTAGGCGGACAGGCTGAAGCTTTCTTT. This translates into CASSLGGQAEAFF.

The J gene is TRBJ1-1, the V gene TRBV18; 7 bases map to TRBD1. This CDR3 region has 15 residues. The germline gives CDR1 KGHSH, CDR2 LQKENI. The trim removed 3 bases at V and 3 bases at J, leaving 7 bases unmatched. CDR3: CASSPPGQLYTEAFF. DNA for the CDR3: TGTGCCAGCTCACCGCCGGGACAGCTTTACACTGAAGCTTTCTTT.

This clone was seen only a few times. This CDR3 is CASTTGVNGELFF. CDR3 coding DNA: TGTGCCAGCACCACAGGGGTTAACGGGGAGCTGTTTTTT. The V call is TRBV27, the J call TRBJ2-2; 7 bases map to TRBD1. The CDR3 runs to 13 residues. J gave up 7 bases and V 7 bases, and 6 bases lay outside the gene matches. CDR1 and CDR2 (germline): MNHEY, SMNVEV (reference sequence).

The DNA for the CDR3 is TGTGCCAGCAGCCAAAGGGGGCGGAGCGGGAGTGGAGAGACCCAGTACTTC. This sequence encodes CASSQRGRSGSGETQYF. This chain joins TRBV4-2 and TRBJ2-5; perhaps TRBD2 as D (8 bases). Looked up from germline, CDR1 is LGHNA and CDR2 is YNFKEQ. Trimming stripped 2 bases from V and 4 bases from J, with 20 bases between. This CDR3 spans 17 amino acids.

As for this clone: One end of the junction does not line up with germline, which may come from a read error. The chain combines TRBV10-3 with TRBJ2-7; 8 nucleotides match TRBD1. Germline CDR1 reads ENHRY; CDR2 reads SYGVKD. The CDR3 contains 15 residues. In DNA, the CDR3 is TGTGCCATCCAAGGATCCTCAGGGGGCGGATACGGGCAGTACTTC. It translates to CAIQGSSGGGYGQYF.

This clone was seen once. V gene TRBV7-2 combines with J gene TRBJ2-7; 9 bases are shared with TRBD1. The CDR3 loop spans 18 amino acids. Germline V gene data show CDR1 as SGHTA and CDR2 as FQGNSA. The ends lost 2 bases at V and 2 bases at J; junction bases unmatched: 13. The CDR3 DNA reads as TGTGCCAGCAGCTTAAGACTACTACGGGGACAGGGAACCTACGAGCAGTACTTC. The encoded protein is CASSLRLLRGQGTYEQYF.